A single sample is the source of the 7 T cell receptor beta chains below, sequenced in a study of T-cell reconstitution after alpha-beta-depleted transplantation in children (dated by TCRdb to between 2015 and 2016). The intended sense of this specimen's treatment or condition label: allogeneic hematopoietic cell transplantation with graft depleted of TCRalphabeta T cells and CD19 B cells. The library relied on PCR. The sample was run on an Illumina HiSeq 2500. TCR library preparation used molecular barcoding, with unique molecular identifiers applied to normalize quantification of the TCRbeta repertoire. TCRdb handled the public reads itself, with Q25 trimming in fastp and clone calling in MiXCR, and kept productive beta chains. Merged by CDR3 protein, the rows form single entries marked with the most common genes and DNA. This sample gives roughly 220,000 distinct CDR3 sequences in total; 8.4% of them show up just once. Less than 40% of the sample goes to the ten largest clones.

Source: PBMCs, mostly from graft donor cells, taken 360 days after TCRalphabeta/CD19-depleted stem cell transplant. These receptors all come from a male patient aged 2-15 years who had a stem cell transplant for acute myeloid leukemia, so the T cells may come from the graft donor.

This clonotype occurred a few times. The gene calls are TRBV6-5 and TRBJ2-7, with 11 nucleotides matching TRBD1. Trimming at V came to 2 bases and at J to 6 bases, leaving 9 bases not matched to a gene. The length of the CDR3 is 16 residues. CDR1 is MNHEY and CDR2 is SVGAGI in the germline V gene. In DNA, the CDR3 is TGTGCCAGCAGTTACGGACAGGGGGCTTATCAATGCGAGCAGTACGTC. Its translation is CASSYGQGAYQCEQYV.

This clonotype has a count of ten or more. The chain combines TRBV20-1 with TRBJ2-6, with D uncertain. V lost 5 bases, J lost 0 bases, and 5 bases lay in between. Germline V gene lookup returns CDR1 DFQATT and CDR2 SNEGSKA (reference sequence). This CDR3 has 13 amino acids. In DNA, the CDR3 is TGCAGTGCTTTACACTCTGGGGCCAACGTCCTGACTTTC. Its translation is CSALHSGANVLTF.

This clonotype has only a few counts. The V gene is TRBV7-8, the J gene TRBJ1-1; weak D call: TRBD1 (5 bases). Germline CDR1 and CDR2: SGHVS and FQNEAQ. V was shortened by 2 bases and J by 0 bases, with 13 bases between the two germline ends. This CDR3 has 16 residues. The CDR3 DNA sequence: TGTGCCAGCAGCTTAACAGGCCTAAAGCTGAACACTGAAGCTTTCTTT. As protein: CASSLTGLKLNTEAFF.

This clonotype was seen only a few times. This chain connects TRBV20-1 to TRBJ2-3; D uncertain. Deletions cut 4 bases from V and 2 bases from J, with 10 bases between. This CDR3 contains 13 residues. Germline V gives CDR1 DFQATT, CDR2 SNEGSKA (reference sequence). This CDR3 reads CSANRWDTDTQYF. The DNA of the CDR3 is TGCAGTGCTAATCGCTGGGACACAGATACGCAGTATTTT.

This clonotype has just a few counts. The chain uses TRBV12-3 or TRBV12-4 and TRBJ1-4; 8 nucleotides agree with TRBD1. The trim removed 5 bases at V and 6 bases at J, leaving 8 bases unmatched. CDR3 size: 15 residues. The CDR3 nucleotides are TGTGCCAGCAGTAAGGACAGGGACTATCATGAAAAACTGTTTTTT. Protein sequence: CASSKDRDYHEKLFF.

This clonotype was seen ten or more times. The chain recombines TRBV19 with TRBJ2-3, with D hard to call. The CDR3 runs to 14 residues. Trimming left V 4 bases short and J 4 bases short, with 12 bases between. Looked up from germline, CDR1 is LNHDA and CDR2 is SQIVND (reference sequence). The CDR3 nucleotides are TGTGCCAGTAGTAGAAGTTTAGTGGCAGATACGCAGTATTTT. Protein product: CASSRSLVADTQYF.

This clonotype was recorded many times. A read error may account for a junction end that differs from germline. This sequence joins TRBV7-7 and TRBJ2-3; TRBD1 is a possible D gene (5 bases). Germline V CDR1 and CDR2: SSHAT, FNYEAQ (reference sequence). The CDR3 is 15 amino acids. Written as DNA, the CDR3 is TGTGCTAGCAGCTTAGGGGCAGGGAAGGCAGATACGCAGTATTTT. It translates to CASSLGAGKADTQYF.